Listed here are 19 T cell receptor beta chains from one sample, sequenced in a study of blood T cell repertoires in COVID-19. Profiling relied on immunoSEQ multiplex PCR, and the TCRdb table lists in-frame clones only, not all of them. The sample has about 41,000 clones, around 83% seen once. The sample was peripheral blood. These receptors came from a woman older than 75 with acute or convalescent COVID-19.

V gene TRBV20-1 combines with J gene TRBJ2-7, with 10 bases that match TRBD2. Per the germline V gene, CDR1 is DFQATT and CDR2 is SNEGSKA (reference sequence). There are 15 residues in the CDR3. J was trimmed by 4 bases and V by 3 bases; bases with no gene match: 9. The DNA for the CDR3 is TGCAGTGCTAGTCTCTCGGCTAGCGGGGGTTACGAGCAGTACTTC. Protein product: CSASLSASGGYEQYF.

V gene TRBV7-2 combines with J gene TRBJ1-2; a possible D gene is TRBD1 (5 bases). In germline, CDR1 is SGHTA, CDR2 FQGNSA. Trimming took off 4 bases at V and 7 bases at J, with 16 bases between the two ends. The CDR3 runs 14 residues. CDR3 amino acids: CASSWDVGTSGYTF. The CDR3 DNA is TGTGCCAGCAGCTGGGACGTAGGGACTAGTGGCTACACCTTC.

The genes are TRBV5-1 and TRBJ2-3; TRBD2 matches at 7 bases. The J segment lost 7 bases and the V segment lost 3 bases, leaving 14 bases of the junction unmatched. CDR1 is SGHRS, CDR2 YFSETQ, per germline. The CDR3 consists of 16 residues. The CDR3 nucleotides read TGCGCCAGCAGCTGGCAGGGAAGCGGGGAGGAGAATACGCAGTATTTT. Its translation: CASSWQGSGEENTQYF.

The genes are TRBV27 and TRBJ2-3; 9 bases are shared with TRBD2. The CDR3 totals 16 residues. J gave up 5 bases and V 6 bases, and 12 bases lay outside the gene matches. Germline-derived CDR1 and CDR2 are MNHEY and SMNVEV (reference sequence). The CDR3 protein is CASSSPRTSEVDTQYF. Written as DNA, the CDR3 is TGTGCCAGCAGCTCCCCGCGGACTAGCGAAGTAGATACGCAGTATTTT.

The chain combines TRBV30 with TRBJ1-3, with D hard to call. V was pared by 4 bases and J by 0 bases, with 4 bases between. Per the germline V gene, CDR1 is GTSNPN and CDR2 is SVGIG (reference sequence). CDR3 size: 12 residues. The CDR3 reads CAWTDSGNTIYF. The CDR3 DNA is TGTGCCTGGACAGACTCTGGAAACACCATATATTTT. Based on the CDR3 plus reference TRBV30 and TRBJ1-3, the full variable domain is SQTIHQWPATLVQPVGSPLSLECTVEGTSNPNLYWYRQAAGRGLQLLFYSVGIGQISSEVPQNLSASRPQDRQFILSSKKLLLSDSGFYLCAWTDSGNTIYFGEGSWLTVV.

The chain recombines TRBV11-3 with TRBJ1-1, with D possibly being TRBD1 (5 bases). The germline gives CDR1 SGHNT, CDR2 YENEEA. V lost 5 bases and J lost 7, with 14 bases in between. CDR3 length: 13 residues. CDR3 sequence reads: CASSLPGWGEAFF. In DNA form, the CDR3 reads TGTGCCAGCAGCCTCCCAGGGTGGGGTGAAGCTTTCTTT.

This chain joins TRBV18 and TRBJ2-3; TRBD2 matches at 13 bases. Trimming cost V 2 bases and J 1 base; bases outside gene matches: 6. CDR1 and CDR2 from the germline V gene are KGHSH and LQKENI. CDR3 size: 18 residues. DNA of the CDR3: TGTGCCAGCTCACCAGGACTAGCGGGGGATACACGCACAGATACGCAGTATTTT. Its protein is CASSPGLAGDTRTDTQYF.

The chain joins TRBV15 to TRBJ2-3; D is unresolved. V was trimmed by 5 bases and J by 4 bases, leaving 10 bases between them. This CDR3 has 13 amino acids. Looked up from germline, CDR1 is LNHNV and CDR2 is YYDKDF (reference sequence). Here the CDR3 DNA reads TGTGCCACCAGCCTGTTCCAGGCAGATACGCAGTATTTT. It yields the protein CATSLFQADTQYF.

This chain joins TRBV28 and TRBJ1-5, with 10 bases aligning to TRBD1. Germline-derived CDR1 and CDR2 are MDHEN and SYDVKM. This CDR3 spans 14 amino acids. J was trimmed by 5 bases and V by 4 bases; bases with no gene match: 2. The CDR3 region is CASSSGQGHQPQHF. CDR3 sequence (DNA): TGTGCCAGCAGTTCGGGACAGGGGCATCAGCCCCAGCATTTT.

This clone occurred once. V and J are TRBV24-1 and TRBJ2-1, with 11 bases identical to TRBD2. The CDR3 totals 14 residues. The ends lost 9 bases at V and 4 bases at J; junction bases unmatched: 4. Germline CDR1 is KGHDR and CDR2 is SFDVKD. CDR3 in DNA: TGTGCCACCGCGGGACTAGCGGCGTACAATGAGCAGTTCTTC. It translates to CATAGLAAYNEQFF.

The chain couples TRBV2 to TRBJ1-5, with D unclear. With 3 bases removed from V and 3 bases from J, the gap between germline ends came to 12 bases. Germline CDR1 SNHLY, CDR2 FYNNEI. The CDR3 loop spans 15 amino acids. CDR3 in DNA: TGTGCCAGCAGTGAGCGGGGTTGGGTCAATCAGCCCCAGCATTTT. It specifies CASSERGWVNQPQHF.

The chain employs TRBV6-2 or TRBV6-3 and TRBJ2-2; possibly TRBD1 for D (6 bases). The CDR3 contains 16 residues. The germline V gene has CDR1 MNHEY and CDR2 SVGEGT. The V and J ends lost 2 bases and 0 bases respectively, with 10 bases between them. The DNA of the CDR3 is TGTGCCAGCAGTTACACCGAGGGGGCGAACACCGGGGAGCTGTTTTTT. Amino acids: CASSYTEGANTGELFF.

This clone has just one count. V usage is TRBV19 and J usage is TRBJ1-5; the D is unclear. The ends were cut back, 5 bases at V and 3 bases at J, with 8 bases in the middle. Germline V gene data show CDR1 as LNHDA and CDR2 as SQIVND (reference sequence). There are 13 residues in the CDR3. CDR3 coding DNA: TGTGCCAGTAGTCTCTCACTCAATCAGCCCCAGCATTTT. Translating it yields CASSLSLNQPQHF.

V and J are TRBV4-2 and TRBJ1-6, with a tentative D call TRBD1 (5 bases). In germline, CDR1 is LGHNA, CDR2 YNFKEQ. This CDR3 comprises 18 residues. Trimming pared 1 base from V and 6 bases from J, leaving 19 bases between. The CDR3 region has the DNA TGTGCCAGCAGCCAAGTCGATAAAGCCCGGCAGGGTAATTCACCCCTCCACTTT. This gives the protein CASSQVDKARQGNSPLHF.

The chain couples TRBV6-2 or TRBV6-3 to TRBJ2-7; TRBD1 might be the D (6 bases). The V gene lost 2 bases and the J gene lost 6 bases, with 14 bases spanning the gap. The length of the CDR3 is 14 residues. Germline loops: CDR1 MNHEY, CDR2 SVGEGT. The CDR3 region is CASSYTGTLTEQYF. The CDR3 coding sequence is TGTGCCAGCAGTTACACAGGGACCTTAACCGAGCAGTACTTC.

V usage is TRBV6-6 and J usage is TRBJ2-2, with TRBD2 matching over 7 bases. The germline V gene has CDR1 MNHNY and CDR2 SVGAGI (reference sequence). The ends lost 6 bases at V and 7 bases at J; junction bases unmatched: 5. The CDR3 is 13 residues long. The CDR3 DNA reads as TGTGCCAGCAGCCGGGACTACCGCGGGGAGCTGTTTTTT. It codes for CASSRDYRGELFF.

The chain carries TRBV5-5 and TRBJ2-1, with D maybe TRBD2 (5 bases). CDR3 length: 13 residues. Trimming stripped 0 bases from V and 6 bases from J, with 7 bases between. Germline CDR1 is SGHKS and CDR2 is YYEKEE (reference sequence). For the CDR3, the DNA is TGTGCCAGCAGCTTGGGGACTTTCAATGAGCAGTTCTTC. The encoded protein is CASSLGTFNEQFF.

The V call is TRBV27, the J call TRBJ1-2; D gene ambiguous. Between the trimmed V and J ends, which lost 3 bases and 4 bases, there was a span of 12 bases. Per the germline V gene, CDR1 is MNHEY and CDR2 is SMNVEV (reference sequence). The CDR3 contains 14 residues. CDR3: CASSFIGDPYGYTF. CDR3 bases: TGTGCCAGCAGTTTCATCGGGGATCCCTATGGCTACACCTTC.

The chain combines TRBV3-1 (or the pseudogene TRBV3-2) with TRBJ1-6, with a possible D match to TRBD1 (5 bases). Germline V lookup: CDR1 LGHDT, CDR2 YNNKEL (reference sequence). The CDR3 is 15 residues long. V lost 1 base, J lost 5 bases, and 9 bases lay in between. CDR3 DNA sequence: TGTGCCAGCAGCCAAGTGTCACAGGATAATTCACCCCTCCACTTT. This sequence encodes CASSQVSQDNSPLHF.